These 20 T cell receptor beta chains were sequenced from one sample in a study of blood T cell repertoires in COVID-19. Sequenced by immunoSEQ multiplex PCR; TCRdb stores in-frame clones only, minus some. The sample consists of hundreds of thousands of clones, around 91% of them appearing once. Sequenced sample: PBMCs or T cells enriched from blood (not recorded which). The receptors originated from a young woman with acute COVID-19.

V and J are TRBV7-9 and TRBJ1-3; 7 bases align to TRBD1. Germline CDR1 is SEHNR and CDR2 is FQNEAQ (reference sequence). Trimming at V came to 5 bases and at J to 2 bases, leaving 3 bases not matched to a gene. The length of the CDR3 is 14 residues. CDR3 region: CASSGTGAGNTIYF. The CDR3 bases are TGTGCCAGCAGCGGCACAGGGGCTGGAAACACCATATATTTT.

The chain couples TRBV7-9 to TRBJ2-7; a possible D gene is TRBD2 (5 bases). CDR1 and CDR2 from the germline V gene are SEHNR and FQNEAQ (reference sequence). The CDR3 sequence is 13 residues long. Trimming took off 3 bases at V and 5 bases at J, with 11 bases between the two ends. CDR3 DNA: TGTGCCAGCAGCTTTTCGGAGGAGCACGAGCAGTACTTC. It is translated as CASSFSEEHEQYF.

CDR3 coding DNA: TGTGCCAGTAGTATTAGGACTAGCGGGAGCGTATCCTACAATGAGCAGTTCTTC. Its translation is CASSIRTSGSVSYNEQFF. This chain connects TRBV19 to TRBJ2-1, with 13 bases aligning to TRBD2. V shed 3 bases and J 1 base; nucleotides not matched to a gene: 6. CDR3 length: 18 amino acids. Germline CDR1 is LNHDA and CDR2 is SQIVND (reference sequence).

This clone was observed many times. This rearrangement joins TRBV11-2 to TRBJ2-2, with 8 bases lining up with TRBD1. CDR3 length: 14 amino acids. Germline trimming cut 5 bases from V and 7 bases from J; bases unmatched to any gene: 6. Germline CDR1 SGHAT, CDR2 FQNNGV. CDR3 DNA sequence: TGTGCCAGCAGCCCCCAGGGGGCCGTCGGGGAGCTGTTTTTT. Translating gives CASSPQGAVGELFF.

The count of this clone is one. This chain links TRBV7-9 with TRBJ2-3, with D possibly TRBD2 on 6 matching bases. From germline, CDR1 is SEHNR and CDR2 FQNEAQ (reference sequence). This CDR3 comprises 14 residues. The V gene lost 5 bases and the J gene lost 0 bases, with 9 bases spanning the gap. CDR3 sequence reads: CASSRDLSTDTQYF. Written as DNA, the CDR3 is TGTGCCAGCAGCCGGGACTTGAGCACAGATACGCAGTATTTT.

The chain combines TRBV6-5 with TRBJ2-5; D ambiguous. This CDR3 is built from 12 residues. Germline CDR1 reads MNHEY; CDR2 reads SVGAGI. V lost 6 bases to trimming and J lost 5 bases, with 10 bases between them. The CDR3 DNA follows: TGTGCCAGCAGCCCGGGTGGGGAGACCCAGTACTTC. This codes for CASSPGGETQYF.

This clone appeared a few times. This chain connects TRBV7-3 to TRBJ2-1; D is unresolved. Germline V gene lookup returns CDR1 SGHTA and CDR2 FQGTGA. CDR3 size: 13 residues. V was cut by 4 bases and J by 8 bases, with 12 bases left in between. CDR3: CASSSQTVHEQFF. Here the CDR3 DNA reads TGTGCCAGCAGCTCCCAGACTGTCCATGAGCAGTTCTTC.

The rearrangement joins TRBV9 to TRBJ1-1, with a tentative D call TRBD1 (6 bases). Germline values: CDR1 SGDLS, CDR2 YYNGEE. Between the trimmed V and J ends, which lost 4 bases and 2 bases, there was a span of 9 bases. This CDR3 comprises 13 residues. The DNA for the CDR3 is TGTGCCAGCAGCCCGGACAGTAACACTGAAGCTTTCTTT. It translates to CASSPDSNTEAFF.

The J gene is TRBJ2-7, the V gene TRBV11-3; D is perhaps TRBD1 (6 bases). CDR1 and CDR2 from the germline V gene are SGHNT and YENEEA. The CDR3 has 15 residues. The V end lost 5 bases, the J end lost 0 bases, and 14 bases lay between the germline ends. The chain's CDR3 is CASSAGTSSSYEQYF. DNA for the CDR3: TGTGCCAGCAGCGCAGGGACATCGAGCTCCTACGAGCAGTACTTC.

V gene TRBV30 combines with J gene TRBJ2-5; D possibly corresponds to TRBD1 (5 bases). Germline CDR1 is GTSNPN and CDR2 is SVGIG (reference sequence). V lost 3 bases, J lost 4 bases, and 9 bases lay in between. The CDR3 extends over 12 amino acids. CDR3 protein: CAWSETGETQYF. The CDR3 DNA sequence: TGTGCCTGGAGCGAAACAGGAGAGACCCAGTACTTC. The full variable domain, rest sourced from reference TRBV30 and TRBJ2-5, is SQTIHQWPATLVQPVGSPLSLECTVEGTSNPNLYWYRQAAGRGLQLLFYSVGIGQISSEVPQNLSASRPQDRQFILSSKKLLLSDSGFYLCAWSETGETQYFGPGTRLLVL.

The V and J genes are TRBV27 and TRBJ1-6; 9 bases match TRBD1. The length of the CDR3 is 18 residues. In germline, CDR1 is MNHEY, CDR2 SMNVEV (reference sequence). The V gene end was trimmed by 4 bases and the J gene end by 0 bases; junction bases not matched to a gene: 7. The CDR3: CASSSDRGEYSYNSPLHF. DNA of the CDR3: TGTGCCAGCAGTTCGGACAGGGGAGAATACTCCTATAATTCACCCCTCCACTTT.

Here the CDR3 reads CASYRGPMNTGELFF. CDR3 sequence (DNA): TGTGCCAGCTACAGGGGTCCCATGAACACCGGGGAGCTGTTTTTT. The chain joins TRBV6-5 to TRBJ2-2; TRBD1 matches 7 bases. The CDR3 has 15 residues. Germline values: CDR1 MNHEY, CDR2 SVGAGI. V gave up 8 bases and J gave up 1 base; unmatched junction bases: 7.

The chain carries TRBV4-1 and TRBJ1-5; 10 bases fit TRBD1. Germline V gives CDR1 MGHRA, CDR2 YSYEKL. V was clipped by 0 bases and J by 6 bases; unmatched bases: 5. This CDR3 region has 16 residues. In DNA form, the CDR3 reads TGCGCCAGCAGCCAAGAGCAGACAGGGGGCGGTCAGCCCCAGCATTTT. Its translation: CASSQEQTGGGQPQHF.

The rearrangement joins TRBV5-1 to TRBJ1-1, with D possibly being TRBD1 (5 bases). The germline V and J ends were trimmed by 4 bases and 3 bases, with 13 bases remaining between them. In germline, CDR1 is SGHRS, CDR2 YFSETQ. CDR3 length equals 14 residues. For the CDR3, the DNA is TGCGCCAGCAGCAGGCAGGGAAGGGACACTGAAGCTTTCTTT. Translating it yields CASSRQGRDTEAFF.

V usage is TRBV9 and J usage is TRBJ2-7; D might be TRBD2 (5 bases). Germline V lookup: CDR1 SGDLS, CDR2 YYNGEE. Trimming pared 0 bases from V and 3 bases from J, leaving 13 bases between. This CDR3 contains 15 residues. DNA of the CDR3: TGTGCCAGCAGCGTAGGGGAGAATCCAGGCTACGAGCAGTACTTC. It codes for CASSVGENPGYEQYF.

The CDR3: CASSPSSVAEAFF. The DNA for the CDR3 is TGTGCCAGCAGTCCGTCGTCGGTCGCTGAAGCTTTCTTT. This sequence joins TRBV28 and TRBJ1-1; D unclear. Germline CDR1 and CDR2: MDHEN and SYDVKM. V dropped 5 bases and J dropped 6 bases, with 13 bases sitting between them. This CDR3 is built from 13 residues.

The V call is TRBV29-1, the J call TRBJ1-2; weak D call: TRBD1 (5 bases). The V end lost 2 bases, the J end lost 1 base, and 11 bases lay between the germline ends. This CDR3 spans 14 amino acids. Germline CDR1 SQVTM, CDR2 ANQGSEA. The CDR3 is CSVEFGGINYGYTF. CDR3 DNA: TGCAGCGTTGAATTCGGGGGTATTAACTATGGCTACACCTTC. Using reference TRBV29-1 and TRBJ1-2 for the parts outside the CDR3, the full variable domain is SAVISQKPSRDICQRGTSLTIQCQVDSQVTMMFWYRQQPGQSLTLIATANQGSEATYESGFVIDKFPISRPNLTFSTLTVSNMSPEDSSIYLCSVEFGGINYGYTFGSGTRLTVV.

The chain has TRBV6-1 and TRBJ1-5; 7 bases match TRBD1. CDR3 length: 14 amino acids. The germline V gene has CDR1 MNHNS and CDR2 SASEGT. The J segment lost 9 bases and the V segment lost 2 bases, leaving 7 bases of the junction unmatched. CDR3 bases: TGTGCCAGCAGTGAACTTACAGGGGCTTGGCCCCAGCATTTT. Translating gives CASSELTGAWPQHF.

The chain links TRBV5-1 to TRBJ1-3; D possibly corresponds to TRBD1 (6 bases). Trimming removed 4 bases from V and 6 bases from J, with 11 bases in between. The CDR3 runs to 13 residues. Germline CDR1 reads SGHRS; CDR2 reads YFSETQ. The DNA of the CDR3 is TGCGCCAGCAGCCCGGGACACCAAAACACCATATATTTT. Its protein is CASSPGHQNTIYF.

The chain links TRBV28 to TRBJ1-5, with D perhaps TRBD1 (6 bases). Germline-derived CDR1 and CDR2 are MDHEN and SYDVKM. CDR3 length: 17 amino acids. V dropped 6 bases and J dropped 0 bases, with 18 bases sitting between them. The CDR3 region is CASRYDRNDYSNQPQHF. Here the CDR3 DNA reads TGTGCCAGCAGATATGACAGGAACGACTATAGCAATCAGCCCCAGCATTTT.